This T cell receptor beta chain appears in the sequencing data of a study of blood T cells in healthy people across ages. The study, taken as a whole, reports: There was a strong correlation between TCR beta diversity and naive T cell percentage. Shifts in expanded clonotypes may have been confounded by donor CMV status, which was unknown. Long-lived donors had more naive CD4+ cells and higher diversity than aged donors.

This clonotype was observed at least ten times. As yet, its antigen is unknown. Per sample, at least 5 micrograms of total RNA were extracted. A sample-barcoded 5' primer and a J-beta primer mix were used in a second PCR of roughly 7 to 12 cycles. Each CDR3 protein is one row after TCRdb ran MiXCR on the 5' RACE reads. The sample lists about 1.5 million distinct CDR3 sequences, 35% to 45% seen once, with roughly 3.7% in the top ten. Germline V CDR1 and CDR2: MGHRA, YSYEKL. Losses at the gene ends were 4 bases for V and 3 bases for J; bases not matched to a gene: 4. The CDR3 runs to 15 residues. The material sequenced was blood. The gene calls are TRBV4-1 and TRBJ2-3, with TRBD2 identical over 10 bases. The source is a woman aged 18-35 years in good health. The CDR3 region has the DNA TGCGCCAGCAGCCGGGGACTAGCGATGACAGATACGCAGTATTTT. It specifies CASSRGLAMTDTQYF.